The 27 T cell receptor beta chains below come from one sample, sequenced in a study of sequential checkpoint blockade in melanoma. The treatment denotes: randomized to nivolumab then ipilimumab (arm A) or the reverse (arm B). Clones were read by immunoSEQ multiplex PCR, and TCRdb kept only the in-frame ones, dropping some. The sample lists about 27,000 clones, roughly 77% occurring once. Sequencing used CD8+ T cells sorted from blood (inferred from file names), obtained from a patient given nivolumab and ipilimumab in sequence. Receptors originate from a human donor with melanoma.

This clone rates as medium-sized. The J gene is TRBJ1-1, the V gene TRBV19, with D possibly matching TRBD1 (5 bases). CDR1 is LNHDA and CDR2 is SQIVND in the germline V gene (reference sequence). This CDR3 has 14 amino acids. The V gene lost 5 bases and the J gene lost 5 bases, with 15 bases spanning the gap. The chain's CDR3 is CASSYQAGPTEAFF. The DNA for the CDR3 is TGTGCCAGTAGTTATCAGGCAGGGCCGACTGAAGCTTTCTTT.

This clone has a single count. This sequence joins TRBV4-1 and TRBJ2-1, with a weak D call TRBD2 (6 bases). In germline, CDR1 is MGHRA, CDR2 YSYEKL. The CDR3 consists of 13 residues. Between the trimmed V and J ends, which lost 3 bases and 5 bases, there was a span of 8 bases. CDR3 sequence reads: CASSQGLHNEQFF. CDR3 DNA: TGCGCCAGCAGCCAGGGACTCCACAATGAGCAGTTCTTC.

This clone has only a few counts. The chain recombines TRBV25-1 with TRBJ2-1; 7 positions agree with TRBD1. V was pared by 1 base and J by 4 bases, with 4 bases of the junction left unmatched. Germline lookup yields CDR1 MGHDK and CDR2 SYGVNS. CDR3 length: 15 amino acids. Written as DNA, the CDR3 is TGTGCCAGCAGTGAATGGGGGACAGATTACAATGAGCAGTTCTTC. Translated: CASSEWGTDYNEQFF. Full variable domain (missing parts from reference TRBV25-1 and TRBJ2-1): EADIYQTPRYLVIGTGKKITLECSQTMGHDKMYWYQQDPGMELHLIHYSYGVNSTEKGDLSSESTVSRIRTEHFPLTLESARPSHTSQYLCASSEWGTDYNEQFFGPGTRLTVL.

This rearrangement joins TRBV14 to TRBJ2-5; D is ambiguous. V lost 4 bases, J lost 4 bases, and 22 bases lay in between. The CDR3 totals 17 residues. The germline V gene encodes CDR1 SGHDN and CDR2 FVKESK. The CDR3 coding sequence is TGTGCCAGCAGCCTCTTTCCCCCACAGTCCCCTTCAGAGACCCAGTACTTC. It codes for CASSLFPPQSPSETQYF.

V is TRBV28 and J is TRBJ2-7, with D tentatively TRBD2 (7 bases). The ends were cut back, 8 bases at V and 3 bases at J, with 17 bases in the middle. Per germline, CDR1 MDHEN and CDR2 SYDVKM. This CDR3 region has 14 residues. CDR3 sequence reads: CASHSRGADYEQYF. CDR3 nucleotide sequence: TGTGCCAGCCATTCCCGGGGGGCGGACTACGAGCAGTACTTC.

The chain is built from TRBV5-8 and TRBJ2-7; D gene ambiguous. CDR1 is SGHTS and CDR2 is YDEGEE in the germline V gene. V lost 3 bases, J lost 6 bases, and 10 bases lay in between. This CDR3 contains 12 residues. The CDR3 protein is CASSWSFREQYF. CDR3 in DNA: TGTGCCAGCAGCTGGAGTTTCCGCGAGCAGTACTTC.

This clone is classed as medium-sized. This chain links TRBV7-9 with TRBJ2-1; D possibly corresponds to TRBD2 (5 bases). There are 14 residues in the CDR3. V lost 5 bases, J lost 0 bases, and 8 bases lay in between. Per germline, CDR1 SEHNR and CDR2 FQNEAQ (reference sequence). The CDR3 spells CASSQDYSYNEQFF. For the CDR3, the DNA is TGTGCCAGCAGCCAAGACTACTCCTACAATGAGCAGTTCTTC.

This sequence joins TRBV5-6 and TRBJ2-1, with 9 positions matching TRBD2. CDR1 and CDR2 from the germline V gene are SGHDT and YYEEEE. The CDR3 runs 16 residues. V trimming: 0 bases; J trimming: 3 bases; junction bases outside the gene matches: 4. In nucleotides, the CDR3 is TGTGCCAGCAGCTTGGTGACTAGCGGATACTACAATGAGCAGTTCTTC. This gives the protein CASSLVTSGYYNEQFF.

This clone has just one count. The gene calls are TRBV5-1 and TRBJ2-2; possibly TRBD2 for D (5 bases). Deletions cut 5 bases from V and 6 bases from J, with 11 bases between. The CDR3 sequence is 13 residues long. Germline values: CDR1 SGHRS, CDR2 YFSETQ. CDR3 region: CASRGEGAGELFF. The CDR3, as DNA: TGCGCCAGCAGGGGTGAGGGAGCCGGGGAGCTGTTTTTT.

Worth noting for this clone: Because the CDR3's place on the DNA is in doubt, the DNA is left out and the CDR3 is given as listed by TCRdb. The genes are TRBV5-1 and TRBJ1-1. The germline gives CDR1 SGHRS, CDR2 YFSETQ. The CDR3 contains 16 residues when both ends are counted. CDR3 in amino acids: CASSLDLRRRGTEAFF.

The gene calls are TRBV27 and TRBJ2-7, with D uncertain. CDR3 size: 14 residues. Germline CDR1 MNHEY, CDR2 SMNVEV (reference sequence). V lost 3 bases and J lost 0, with 9 bases in between. The CDR3 reads CASSFIGSSYEQYF. The DNA for the CDR3 is TGTGCCAGCAGTTTCATCGGTAGCTCCTACGAGCAGTACTTC.

The CDR3 protein is CASIGSTAYEQYF. DNA of the CDR3: TGTGCCAGCATTGGGTCAACAGCCTACGAGCAGTACTTC. The chain uses TRBV2 and TRBJ2-7; D unresolved. This CDR3 comprises 13 residues. V gave up 7 bases and J gave up 2 bases, with 12 bases separating them. Germline V gene sequence: CDR1 SNHLY, CDR2 FYNNEI.

This clone is medium-sized by share. The chain carries TRBV7-6 and TRBJ2-7, with a possible D match to TRBD1 (6 bases). This CDR3 spans 15 amino acids. The V and J ends lost 2 bases and 5 bases respectively, with 16 bases between them. The germline V gene has CDR1 SGHVS and CDR2 FNYEAQ. CDR3 nucleotide sequence: TGTGCCAGCAGCTTAAGGGTTGGCAGGGGTGACGAGCAGTACTTC. This sequence encodes CASSLRVGRGDEQYF.

J is TRBJ2-1 and V is TRBV29-1; TRBD2 is a possible D gene (6 bases). The CDR3 is 13 amino acids. V lost 3 bases and J 6 bases, leaving 12 bases between the germline ends. Germline V gives CDR1 SQVTM, CDR2 ANQGSEA. The chain's CDR3 is CSVETRSGNEQFF. CDR3 DNA sequence: TGCAGCGTTGAGACTAGGTCTGGCAATGAGCAGTTCTTC.

The rearrangement joins TRBV19 to TRBJ1-2; 7 nucleotides match TRBD1. Losses at the gene ends were 3 bases for V and 7 bases for J; bases not matched to a gene: 8. Per the germline V gene, CDR1 is LNHDA and CDR2 is SQIVND (reference sequence). This CDR3 has 14 amino acids. The chain's CDR3 is CASSIPTGFSGYTF. In DNA, the CDR3 is TGTGCCAGTAGTATCCCGACAGGGTTTTCTGGCTACACCTTC.

The chain is built from TRBV11-2 and TRBJ1-1, with D hard to call. V was trimmed by 2 bases and J by 1 base, leaving 5 bases between them. This CDR3 is built from 13 residues. CDR1 and CDR2 from the germline V gene are SGHAT and FQNNGV. The CDR3 sequence is CASSLNRNTEAFF. The CDR3 bases are TGTGCCAGCAGCTTAAACAGGAACACTGAAGCTTTCTTT.

Written as DNA, the CDR3 is TGCGCCAGCAGCCAAGATCAAAACACCGGGGAGCTGTTTTTT. This translates into CASSQDQNTGELFF. The chain carries TRBV4-1 and TRBJ2-2; D is unclear. V lost 0 bases and J 2 bases, leaving 4 bases between the germline ends. The CDR3 length is 14 residues. Germline-derived CDR1 and CDR2 are MGHRA and YSYEKL.

The V gene is TRBV19, the J gene TRBJ2-1, with D perhaps TRBD2 (6 bases). Germline loops: CDR1 LNHDA, CDR2 SQIVND (reference sequence). The V end was cut by 4 bases, the J end by 10 bases, with 8 bases between. This CDR3 has 11 amino acids. CDR3 region: CASSTTSEQFF. Written as DNA, the CDR3 is TGTGCCAGTAGTACTACTAGCGAGCAGTTCTTC. Filled out from reference TRBV19 and TRBJ2-1, the complete variable domain reads DGGITQSPKYLFRKEGQNVTLSCEQNLNHDAMYWYRQDPGQGLRLIYYSQIVNDFQKGDIAEGYSVSREKKESFPLTVTSAQKNPTAFYLCASSTTSEQFFGPGTRLTVL.

The J gene is TRBJ2-1, the V gene TRBV15; 7 bases fit TRBD2. Germline CDR1 LNHNV, CDR2 YYDKDF (reference sequence). The CDR3 is 15 residues long. Losses at the gene ends were 3 bases for V and 6 bases for J; bases not matched to a gene: 8. The CDR3 loop reads CATSRARGGGNEQFF. As DNA, the CDR3 is TGTGCCACCAGCAGGGCCCGCGGGGGTGGCAATGAGCAGTTCTTC.

The V gene is TRBV27, the J gene TRBJ1-5; 7 bases agree with TRBD1. CDR3 length equals 15 residues. The ends lost 2 bases at V and 0 bases at J; junction bases unmatched: 1. CDR1 and CDR2 (germline): MNHEY, SMNVEV (reference sequence). The CDR3: CASSLTGDSNQPQHF. CDR3 nucleotides: TGTGCCAGCAGTTTAACAGGGGATAGCAATCAGCCCCAGCATTTT.

CDR3 coding DNA: TGTGCCAGCAGCCGTGGGACAGGGGGTCCCAACTACGAGCAGTACTTC. Protein product: CASSRGTGGPNYEQYF. The rearrangement links TRBV4-2 to TRBJ2-7; 11 nucleotides match TRBD1. V dropped 4 bases and J dropped 3; count of bases not matched to a gene: 8. CDR1 and CDR2 (germline): LGHNA, YNFKEQ. The CDR3 totals 16 residues.

The genes are TRBV5-6 and TRBJ1-5; possibly TRBD1 for D (6 bases). This CDR3 spans 13 amino acids. Trimming cost V 4 bases and J 7 bases, with 12 bases left between them. Per the germline V gene, CDR1 is SGHDT and CDR2 is YYEEEE. CDR3 DNA: TGTGCCAGCAGCACCTCACAGGGCCAGCCCCAGCATTTT. It translates to CASSTSQGQPQHF.

This clone was seen just once. The V and J genes are TRBV28 and TRBJ1-1; no firm D call. The CDR3 is 14 residues long. Germline loops: CDR1 MDHEN, CDR2 SYDVKM. V was clipped by 8 bases and J by 2 bases, with 15 bases between them. In DNA, the CDR3 is TGTGCCAGCCAGTTTCTGGGAGTAAACACTGAAGCTTTCTTT. Its protein product is CASQFLGVNTEAFF.

The table lists this clone with a few counts. V is TRBV30 and J is TRBJ2-3; a possible D gene is TRBD2 (5 bases). Trimming took 5 bases from V and 2 from J, leaving 14 bases between them. Germline V gene lookup returns CDR1 GTSNPN and CDR2 SVGIG (reference sequence). The CDR3 sequence is 14 residues long. The CDR3 DNA reads as TGTGCCTGGTCAAGTCTAGCCAACACAGATACGCAGTATTTT. Its translation is CAWSSLANTDTQYF.

The rearrangement uses TRBV6-1 and TRBJ1-4, with TRBD1 as a possible D gene (6 bases). CDR1 MNHNS and CDR2 SASEGT come from the germline V gene. The CDR3 covers 15 residues. Trimming took 8 bases from V and 7 from J, leaving 20 bases between them. This CDR3 is CASRREGGGVEKLFF. The CDR3 DNA is TGTGCCAGCCGAAGGGAGGGGGGGGGTGTTGAAAAACTGTTTTTT.

This clone appeared once. V is TRBV7-9 and J is TRBJ2-7; 7 bases are shared with TRBD1. There are 13 residues in the CDR3. Trimming at V came to 6 bases and at J to 2 bases, leaving 4 bases not matched to a gene. Germline values: CDR1 SEHNR, CDR2 FQNEAQ (reference sequence). CDR3 coding DNA: TGTGCCAGCAGGGACGGGACAGCCTACGAGCAGTACTTC. As protein: CASRDGTAYEQYF. The full variable domain, with the rest looked up from reference TRBV7-9 and TRBJ2-7, is DTGVSQNPRHKITKRGQNVTFRCDPISEHNRLYWYRQTLGQGPEFLTYFQNEAQLEKSRLLSDRFSAERPKGSFSTLEIQRTEQGDSAMYLCASRDGTAYEQYFGPGTRLTVT.

The rearrangement joins TRBV6-1 to TRBJ2-3, with 10 nucleotides matching TRBD2. The CDR3 spans 15 residues. V dropped 4 bases and J dropped 5; count of bases not matched to a gene: 6. Germline V gene lookup returns CDR1 MNHNS and CDR2 SASEGT. CDR3 amino acids: CASSGLAGERDTQYF. The CDR3 bases are TGTGCCAGCAGTGGCCTAGCGGGGGAGAGAGATACGCAGTATTTT.